A selection of T cell receptor beta chains follows, all from one sample in a study of cytomegalovirus exposure and HLA in healthy donors. This table comes from immunoSEQ multiplex PCR, and its TCRdb copy is limited to in-frame clones, with some not included. The top ten hold around 3.5% of the sample, which has 95,000 to 150,000 clones, over 60% seen once. The specimen was PBMCs. All receptors derive from a human donor in good health. Each CDR3 is given with its conserved first and last residue. The order of the fields is V gene, D gene, J gene, CDR3 DNA, CDR3 protein. The D gene is left open where the match is weak.

>TRBV30|TRBD2|TRBJ2-1
TGTGCCTGGACGCTAGCGGGAGGGCCAAATGAGCAGTTCTTC
CAWTLAGGPNEQFF
>TRBV28|TRBD2|TRBJ2-1
TGTGCCAGCAGTACCCCGGCACTAGCGAACAATGAGCAGTTCTTC
CASSTPALANNEQFF
>TRBV7-9|.|TRBJ1-1
TGTGCCGGAAGGAGGTTCATGAACACTGAAGCTTTCTTT
CAGRRFMNTEAFF
>TRBV7-8|TRBD1|TRBJ2-5
TGTGCCAGCAGCTGGACAGGGGGCGGGGAGACCCAGTACTTC
CASSWTGGGETQYF
>TRBV6-1|TRBD1|TRBJ2-1
TGTGCCAGCAGAGGGACAGGGGCCTACAATGAGCAGTTCTTC
CASRGTGAYNEQFF
>TRBV11-2|TRBD2|TRBJ2-1
TGTGCCAGCAGCTTAGTTCCTAGCGGGAGCGTTGAGCAGTTCTTC
CASSLVPSGSVEQFF
>TRBV28|.|TRBJ1-4
TGTGCCAGCAGTCCCCTAGGTGGGGACAACAAACCCGAAAAACTGTTTTTT
CASSPLGGDNKPEKLFF
>TRBV27|.|TRBJ2-6
TGTGCCAGCAGTATGAGCTCTGGGGCCAACGTCCTGACTTTC
CASSMSSGANVLTF
>TRBV9|TRBD1|TRBJ2-3
TGTGCCAGCAGCGGTAACAGGGGGCCAGACACAGATACGCAGTATTTT
CASSGNRGPDTDTQYF
>TRBV2|TRBD1|TRBJ1-2
TGTGCCAGTAAGACAGGGGGCCTCGCTAACTATGGCTACACCTTC
CASKTGGLANYGYTF
>TRBV27|TRBD1|TRBJ1-1
TGTGCCAGCAGTGCGACAGGGTGGACTGAAGCTTTCTTT
CASSATGWTEAFF
>TRBV7-8|.|TRBJ1-5
TGTGCCAGCAGCCCCGGGACACCCCTAACTTATAGCAATCAGCCCCAGCATTTT
CASSPGTPLTYSNQPQHF
>TRBV10-1|.|TRBJ2-5
TGCGCCAGCAGTGATTCTAGCGCACAAGAGACCCAGTACTTC
CASSDSSAQETQYF
>TRBV11-3|.|TRBJ2-2
TGTGCCAGTTTTTCGGGTAGCGGGAACACCGGGGAGCTGTTTTTT
CASFSGSGNTGELFF
>TRBV18|TRBD2|TRBJ2-1
TGTGCCAGCTCACCACCTTCGACGGGAGGGCATGAGCAGTTCTTC
CASSPPSTGGHEQFF
>TRBV5-8|.|TRBJ2-7
TGTGCCAGCAGCCGCGGGACAGCCCCTACTGGGTACTTC
CASSRGTAPTGYF
>TRBV6-1|TRBD1|TRBJ1-1
TGTGCCAGCAGGACACAGGGGCTGAACACTGAAGCTTTCTTT
CASRTQGLNTEAFF
>TRBV11-3|.|TRBJ2-3
TGTGCCAGCAGCTTAGGAACAGGGACGTTGGGTAATACGCAGTATTTT
CASSLGTGTLGNTQYF
>TRBV5-1|.|TRBJ1-4
TGCGCCAGCAGTCCCCTCTCGGGGGATGAAAAACTGTTTTTT
CASSPLSGDEKLFF
>TRBV7-6|.|TRBJ2-1
TGTGCCAGCAGCTTGACATGGAATGAGCAGTTCTTC
CASSLTWNEQFF
>TRBV6-6|TRBD1|TRBJ1-2
TGTGCCAGCAGTTTCCTGGACAGGGAATACGGCTACACCTTC
CASSFLDREYGYTF
>TRBV19|TRBD2|TRBJ2-1
TGTGCCAGTAGTCCTAGACTAGCGGGAGCCTACAATGAGCAGTTCTTC
CASSPRLAGAYNEQFF
>TRBV5-1|.|TRBJ2-3
TGCGCCAGCAGCCTGATTACAGGCACAGATACGCAGTATTTT
CASSLITGTDTQYF
>TRBV28|TRBD1|TRBJ1-4
TGTGCCAGCAGTGATCCGGGACAGGTCGGTGAAAAACTGTTTTTT
CASSDPGQVGEKLFF
>TRBV15|.|TRBJ2-6
TGTGCCACCAGCAGAGTCTGGAGCCCGACCATGGGGGCCAACGTCCTGACTTTC
CATSRVWSPTMGANVLTF
>TRBV6-1|.|TRBJ1-4
TGTGCCAGCAGTGAGGCGGGGGCACCCAGGCCTAATGAAAAACTGTTTTTT
CASSEAGAPRPNEKLFF
>TRBV5-1|.|TRBJ2-5
TGCGCCAGCAGCTTGGAATGGACAGAGACGAGGGCCCAGTACTTC
CASSLEWTETRAQYF
>TRBV28|.|TRBJ2-5
TGTGCCACCCAGGACAGCCAGACCCAGTACTTC
CATQDSQTQYF
>TRBV27|TRBD1|TRBJ1-1
TGTGCCAGCACGACCCGACAGGGAAACACTGAAGCTTTCTTT
CASTTRQGNTEAFF
>TRBV27|.|TRBJ1-1
TGTGCCAGCAGTCCCTGGATGGGGGCGAACACTGAAGCTTTCTTT
CASSPWMGANTEAFF
>TRBV7-3|TRBD2|TRBJ2-3
TGTGCCAGCAGCTTGACTAGCGGTTACACAGATACGCAGTATTTT
CASSLTSGYTDTQYF
>TRBV5-4|TRBD1|TRBJ2-7
TGTGCCAGCAGCTTGGCCGGGACAGGGAGCTCCTACGAGCAGTACTTC
CASSLAGTGSSYEQYF